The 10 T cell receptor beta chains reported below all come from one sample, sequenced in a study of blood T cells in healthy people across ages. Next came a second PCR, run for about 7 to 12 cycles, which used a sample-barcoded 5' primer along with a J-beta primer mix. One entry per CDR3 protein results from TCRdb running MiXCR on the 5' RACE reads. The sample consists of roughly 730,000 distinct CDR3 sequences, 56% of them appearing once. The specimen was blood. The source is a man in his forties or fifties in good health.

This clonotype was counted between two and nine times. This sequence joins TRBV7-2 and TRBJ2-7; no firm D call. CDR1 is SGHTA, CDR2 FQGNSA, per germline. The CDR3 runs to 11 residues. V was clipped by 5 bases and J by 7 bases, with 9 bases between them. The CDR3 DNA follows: TGTGCCAGCAGCCCCGCCAATGAGCAGTACTTC. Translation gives CASSPANEQYF.

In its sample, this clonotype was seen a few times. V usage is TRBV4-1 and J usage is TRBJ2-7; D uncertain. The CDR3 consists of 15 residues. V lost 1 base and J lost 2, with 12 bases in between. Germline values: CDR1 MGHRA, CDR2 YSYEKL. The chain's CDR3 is CASSQGDSLAYEQYF. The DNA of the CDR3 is TGCGCCAGCAGCCAAGGTGACTCCCTGGCCTACGAGCAGTACTTC.

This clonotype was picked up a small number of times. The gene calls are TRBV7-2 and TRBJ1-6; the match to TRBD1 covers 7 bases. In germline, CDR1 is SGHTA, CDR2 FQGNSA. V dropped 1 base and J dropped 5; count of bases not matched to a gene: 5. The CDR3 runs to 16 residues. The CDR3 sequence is CASSLEVTGNNSPLHF. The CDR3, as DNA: TGTGCCAGCAGCTTAGAGGTGACAGGGAATAATTCACCCCTCCACTTT.

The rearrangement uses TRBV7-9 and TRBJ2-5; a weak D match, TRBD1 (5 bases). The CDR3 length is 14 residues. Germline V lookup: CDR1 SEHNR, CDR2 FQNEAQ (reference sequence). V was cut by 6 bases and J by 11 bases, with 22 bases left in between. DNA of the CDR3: TGTGCCAGCAGAAACCAAAAAGGGGCCAATGAGCAGTACTTC. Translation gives CASRNQKGANEQYF. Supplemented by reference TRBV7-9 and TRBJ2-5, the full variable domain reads DTGVSQNPRHKITKRGQNVTFRCDPISEHNRLYWYRQTLGQGPEFLTYFQNEAQLEKSRLLSDRFSAERPKGSFSTLEIQRTEQGDSAMYLCASRNQKGANEQYFGPGTRLLVL.

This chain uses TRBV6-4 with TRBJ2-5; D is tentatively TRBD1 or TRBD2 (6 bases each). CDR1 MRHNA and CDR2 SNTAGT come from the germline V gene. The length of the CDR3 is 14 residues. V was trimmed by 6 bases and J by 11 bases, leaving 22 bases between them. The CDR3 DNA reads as TGTGCCAGCAGAACGAAACACAGGGAGGATGAGCAGTACTTC. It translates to CASRTKHREDEQYF.

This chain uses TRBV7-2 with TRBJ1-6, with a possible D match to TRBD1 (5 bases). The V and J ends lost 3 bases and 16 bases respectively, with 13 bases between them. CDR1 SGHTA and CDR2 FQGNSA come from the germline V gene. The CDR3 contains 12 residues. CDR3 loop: CASSLAPGPLHF. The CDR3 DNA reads TGTGCCAGCAGCTTGGCTCCGGGGCCACTCCACTTT.

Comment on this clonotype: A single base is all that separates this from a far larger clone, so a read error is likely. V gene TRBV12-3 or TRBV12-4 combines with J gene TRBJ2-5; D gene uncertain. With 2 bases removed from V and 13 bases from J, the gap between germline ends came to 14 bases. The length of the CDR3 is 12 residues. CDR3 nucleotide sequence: TGTGCCAGCAGTTTATCTGGGTACGAGCGGTACTTC. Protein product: CASSLSGYERYF.

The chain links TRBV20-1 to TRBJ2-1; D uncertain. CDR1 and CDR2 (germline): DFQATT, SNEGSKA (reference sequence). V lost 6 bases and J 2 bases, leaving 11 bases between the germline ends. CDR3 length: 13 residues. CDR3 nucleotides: TGCAGTGCCCCCGACCTAGCCTACAATGAGCAGTTCTTC. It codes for CSAPDLAYNEQFF.

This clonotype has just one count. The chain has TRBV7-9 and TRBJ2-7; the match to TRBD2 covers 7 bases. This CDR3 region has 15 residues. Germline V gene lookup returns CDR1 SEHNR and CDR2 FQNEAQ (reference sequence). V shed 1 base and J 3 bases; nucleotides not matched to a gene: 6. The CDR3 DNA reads TGTGCCAGCAGCTTAGGGGGGACTACCAACTACGAGCAGTACTTC. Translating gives CASSLGGTTNYEQYF.

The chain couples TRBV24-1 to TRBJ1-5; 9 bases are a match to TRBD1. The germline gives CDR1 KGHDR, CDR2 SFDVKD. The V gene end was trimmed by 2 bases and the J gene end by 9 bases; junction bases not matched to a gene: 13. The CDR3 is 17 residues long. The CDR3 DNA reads TGTGCCACCAGTGATTCTTCCCGGGACAGGGCTGTCGGGCCCCAGCATTTT. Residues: CATSDSSRDRAVGPQHF.